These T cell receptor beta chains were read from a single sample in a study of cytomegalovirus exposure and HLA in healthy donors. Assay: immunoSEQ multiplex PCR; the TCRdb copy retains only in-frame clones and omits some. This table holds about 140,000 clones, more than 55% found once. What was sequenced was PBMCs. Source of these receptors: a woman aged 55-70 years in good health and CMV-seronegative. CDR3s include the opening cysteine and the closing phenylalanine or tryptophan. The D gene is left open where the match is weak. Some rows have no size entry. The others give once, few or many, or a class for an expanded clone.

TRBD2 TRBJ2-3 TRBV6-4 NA TGTGCCAGCAGCTCGGGGGGGTTCGGAGATACGCAGTATTTT CASSSGGFGDTQYF
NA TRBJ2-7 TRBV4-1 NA TGCGCCAGCAGCCAGGAAGACGGAGCCTACGAGCAGTACTTC CASSQEDGAYEQYF
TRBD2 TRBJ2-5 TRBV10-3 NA TGTGCCATCAGTGGTAGCGGGGGGGCCGGGGAGACCCAGTACTTC CAISGSGGAGETQYF
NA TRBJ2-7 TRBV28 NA TGTGCCAGCAGTTCCCCCGGAGGAGGGAGGTACGAGCAGTACTTC CASSSPGGGRYEQYF
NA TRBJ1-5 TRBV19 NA TGTGCCAGTAGTATAGGGCCAGGAAATAGCAATCAGCCCCAGCATTTT CASSIGPGNSNQPQHF
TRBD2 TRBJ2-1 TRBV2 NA TGTGCCAGCAGAAGGAGCGGGACCTCCTACAATGAGCAGTTCTTC CASRRSGTSYNEQFF
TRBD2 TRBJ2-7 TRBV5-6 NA TGTGCCAGCAGCCCGCCGCGGGGGGAAGGAGAGCAGTACTTC CASSPPRGEGEQYF
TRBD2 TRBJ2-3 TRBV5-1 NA TGCGCCAGCAGCTTCGGGGGGGGCACAGATACGCAGTATTTT CASSFGGGTDTQYF
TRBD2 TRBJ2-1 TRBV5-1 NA TGCGCCACCACACCGGGACTAGCGAACAATGAGCAGTTCTTC CATTPGLANNEQFF
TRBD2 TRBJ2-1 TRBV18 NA TGTGCCAGCTCACCTAAAAGAGCGGGAGTAGGCAATGAGCAGTTCTTC CASSPKRAGVGNEQFF
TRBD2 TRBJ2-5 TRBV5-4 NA TGTGCCAGCAGCGAACTAGCGGGGGCACAAGAGACCCAGTACTTC CASSELAGAQETQYF
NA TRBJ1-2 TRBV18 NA TGTGCCAGCTCACCCGGGGGGAGCTATGGCTACACCTTC CASSPGGSYGYTF
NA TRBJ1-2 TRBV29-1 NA TGCAGCGTTGAAAATCAAGGGGTCGGCTACACCTTC CSVENQGVGYTF
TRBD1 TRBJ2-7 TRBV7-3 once TGTGCCAGCAGCTTCTCCCCGGGACAGGCCTACGAGCAGTACTTC CASSFSPGQAYEQYF
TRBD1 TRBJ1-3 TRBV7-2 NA TGTGCCAGCAGCTTCCCGACAGGGGTGGGGGGAAACACCATATATTTT CASSFPTGVGGNTIYF